The 3 T cell receptor beta chains reported below all come from one sample, sequenced in a study of T cells in Graves' hyperthyroidism and ophthalmopathy. TCR beta CDR3 region amplification was performed from RNA transcripts. The HTBI primer set was used in a first-round RT-PCR of the TCR CDR3. MiXCR was run by TCRdb on the multiplex PCR reads, yielding one entry per CDR3 protein. The sample includes nearly 600,000 distinct CDR3 sequences, roughly 14% of them seen just once. The material sequenced was blood. The receptors shown here come from a woman in her 30s with Graves' hyperthyroidism that later progressed to Graves' ophthalmopathy.

This clonotype has a count of ten or more. The chain links TRBV2 to TRBJ1-1, with D tentatively TRBD1 (6 bases). CDR3 length: 14 residues. Germline-derived CDR1 and CDR2 are SNHLY and FYNNEI. Trimming took 7 bases from V and 0 from J, leaving 12 bases between them. DNA for the CDR3: TGTGCCAGCATGGGGGGGGACATGAACACTGAAGCTTTCTTT. Protein sequence: CASMGGDMNTEAFF.

A word on this clonotype: One end of the junction is discordant with germline, which a read error may explain. The chain carries TRBV29-1 and TRBJ2-2; TRBD1 matches 7 bases. The CDR3 runs 15 residues. Germline CDR1 SQVTM, CDR2 ANQGSEA. The CDR3, as DNA: TGCAGCGCTGAAGATGTTAGGGGGCGCACCGGGGAGCTGTTTTTT. Residues: CSAEDVRGRTGELFF.

This clonotype came up many times. The J gene is TRBJ2-5, the V gene TRBV10-3; 14 bases map to TRBD2. The CDR3 consists of 16 residues. J lost 4 bases, V lost 6 bases, and 7 bases had no gene match. Per the germline V gene, CDR1 is ENHRY and CDR2 is SYGVKD. The CDR3 bases are TGTGCCATCAGGGGGACTAGCGGGAGCGTCGGAGAGACCCAGTACTTC. As protein: CAIRGTSGSVGETQYF.